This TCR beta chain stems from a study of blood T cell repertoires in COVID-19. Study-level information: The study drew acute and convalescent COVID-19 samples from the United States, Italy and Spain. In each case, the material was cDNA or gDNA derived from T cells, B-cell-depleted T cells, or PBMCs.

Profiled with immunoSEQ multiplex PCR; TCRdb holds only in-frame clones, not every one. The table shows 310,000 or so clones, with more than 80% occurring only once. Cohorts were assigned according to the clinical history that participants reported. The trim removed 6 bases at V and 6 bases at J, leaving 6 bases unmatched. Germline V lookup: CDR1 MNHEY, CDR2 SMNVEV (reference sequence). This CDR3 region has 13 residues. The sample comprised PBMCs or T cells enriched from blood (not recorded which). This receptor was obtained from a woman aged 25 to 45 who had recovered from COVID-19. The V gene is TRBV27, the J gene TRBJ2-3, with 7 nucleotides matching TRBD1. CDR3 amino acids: CASRPTGADTQYF. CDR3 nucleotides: TGTGCCAGCAGACCCACAGGGGCGGATACGCAGTATTTT.